A single sample gave rise to the 30 T cell receptor beta chains below, sequenced in a study of blood T cells in healthy people across ages. Then a second PCR, running about 7 to 11 cycles, was carried out with a sample-barcoded 5' primer and a J-beta primer mix. TCRdb passed the 5' RACE reads through MiXCR, listing each CDR3 protein once. The sample gives about 1.4 million distinct CDR3 sequences, around 59% of which show up once; about 6.3% is in the top ten. The sequenced sample was blood. All receptors derive from a man aged 18 to 30 in good health.

The gene calls are TRBV7-9 and TRBJ2-5; tentative D call: TRBD1 (5 bases). CDR3 size: 13 residues. From germline, CDR1 is SEHNR and CDR2 FQNEAQ (reference sequence). V lost 6 bases and J lost 5, with 13 bases in between. In DNA, the CDR3 is TGTGCCAGCAGGGACAACATCCAGGAGACCCAGTACTTC. As protein: CASRDNIQETQYF.

The genes are TRBV4-2 and TRBJ2-1; possibly TRBD1 or TRBD2 for D (7 bases each). Deletions cut 0 bases from V and 5 bases from J, with 20 bases between. The CDR3 length is 18 residues. CDR1 LGHNA and CDR2 YNFKEQ come from the germline V gene. The CDR3 region is CASSQEGGKTGENNEQFF. In nucleotides, the CDR3 is TGTGCCAGCAGCCAAGAGGGGGGGAAAACAGGGGAAAACAATGAGCAGTTCTTC.

This clonotype appeared many times. The CDR3 DNA reads as TGTGCCAGCAGTCCCCAGGGATCCGGGGCCAACGTCCTGACTTTC. Translating it yields CASSPQGSGANVLTF. The chain carries TRBV18 and TRBJ2-6; D possibly corresponds to TRBD1 (5 bases). Between the trimmed V and J ends, which lost 8 bases and 4 bases, there was a span of 15 bases. Germline V gene data show CDR1 as KGHSH and CDR2 as LQKENI. The CDR3 has 15 residues.

The chain combines TRBV9 with TRBJ2-5, with a possible D match to TRBD2 (5 bases). This CDR3 is 14 amino acids long. In germline, CDR1 is SGDLS, CDR2 YYNGEE. The V and J ends lost 0 bases and 3 bases respectively, with 9 bases between them. Written as DNA, the CDR3 is TGTGCCAGCAGCGTAGATGGACTTAAAGAGACCCAGTACTTC. Its protein is CASSVDGLKETQYF.

This chain joins TRBV28 and TRBJ1-4, with 8 bases matching TRBD1. Per germline, CDR1 MDHEN and CDR2 SYDVKM. V gave up 3 bases and J gave up 7 bases; unmatched junction bases: 4. The CDR3 has 14 residues. CDR3 nucleotides: TGTGCCAGCAGTTTGAGGACAGGGCTTGAAAAACTGTTTTTT. Protein sequence: CASSLRTGLEKLFF.

This clonotype has only a few counts. The chain uses TRBV4-1 and TRBJ2-7; 7 positions match TRBD2. Germline CDR1 is MGHRA and CDR2 is YSYEKL. With 3 bases clipped from V and 5 bases from J, the junction kept 7 bases outside the gene matches. The CDR3 length is 14 residues. The CDR3 DNA reads as TGCGCCAGCAGCCACCGAGGTCTAGCGGACGAGCAGTACTTC. It yields the protein CASSHRGLADEQYF.

J is TRBJ1-2 and V is TRBV3-1, with D possibly TRBD1 on 5 matching bases. Per germline, CDR1 LGHDT and CDR2 YNNKEL (reference sequence). V was cut by 6 bases and J by 2 bases, with 13 bases left in between. The CDR3 runs 14 residues. CDR3 loop: CASSLTDKNYGYTF. CDR3 bases: TGTGCCAGCAGTTTAACGGACAAGAACTATGGCTACACCTTC.

CDR3 in amino acids: CASSLAHFGGAEKLFF. The CDR3 region has the DNA TGTGCCAGCAGCTTAGCGCATTTTGGGGGAGCTGAAAAACTGTTTTTT. The J gene is TRBJ1-4, the V gene TRBV7-6, with D maybe TRBD1 (5 bases). The germline gives CDR1 SGHVS, CDR2 FNYEAQ. Deletions cut 0 bases from V and 7 bases from J, with 15 bases between. This CDR3 comprises 16 residues.

This clonotype was observed at least ten times. This chain links TRBV4-1 with TRBJ2-5; 7 bases match TRBD1. CDR3 length equals 13 residues. The V segment lost 3 bases and the J segment 2 bases; nucleotides outside the gene matches: 0. Germline V CDR1 and CDR2: MGHRA, YSYEKL. CDR3 amino acids: CASSQGQQETQYF. The CDR3 DNA reads TGCGCCAGCAGCCAGGGACAGCAAGAGACCCAGTACTTC.

This sequence joins TRBV7-2 and TRBJ2-3; TRBD2 matches 7 bases. CDR1 is SGHTA, CDR2 FQGNSA, per germline. With V trimmed by 1 base and J by 2 bases, 6 bases remained unmatched. CDR3 length equals 16 residues. The CDR3 DNA reads as TGTGCCAGCAGCTTAGGGGGAGCGGGGATCACAGATACGCAGTATTTT. Amino acids: CASSLGGAGITDTQYF.

The chain employs TRBV12-3 or TRBV12-4 and TRBJ2-6; D possibly corresponds to TRBD1 (6 bases). The CDR3 is made up of 17 amino acids. Trimming removed 5 bases at V and 2 bases at J, with 16 bases between. As DNA, the CDR3 is TGTGCCAGCAGTCAGGGGCGGATAAACGCTGGGGCCAACGTCCTGACTTTC. Encoded protein: CASSQGRINAGANVLTF.

The rearrangement joins TRBV15 to TRBJ2-1, with D perhaps matching TRBD2 (5 bases). The germline CDR1 and CDR2 sequences are LNHNV and YYDKDF (reference sequence). This CDR3 is 14 amino acids long. The ends were cut back, 2 bases at V and 3 bases at J, with 8 bases in the middle. CDR3 bases: TGTGCCACCAGCAGAAGCGGAGACTACAATGAGCAGTTCTTC. Translation: CATSRSGDYNEQFF.

This clonotype was recorded only once. V usage is TRBV5-1 and J usage is TRBJ1-1; D unresolved. Deletions cut 4 bases from V and 0 bases from J, with 10 bases between. There are 14 residues in the CDR3. Germline V CDR1 and CDR2: SGHRS, YFSETQ. The CDR3 is CASSPEWLNTEAFF. DNA of the CDR3: TGCGCCAGCAGCCCCGAGTGGTTGAACACTGAAGCTTTCTTT. The entire variable domain, with the rest obtained from reference TRBV5-1 and TRBJ1-1, is as follows: KAGVTQTPRYLIKTRGQQVTLSCSPISGHRSVSWYQQTPGQGLQFLFEYFSETQRNKGNFPGRFSGRQFSNSRSEMNVSTLELGDSALYLCASSPEWLNTEAFFGQGTRLTVV.

V usage is TRBV4-1 and J usage is TRBJ2-7; D gene ambiguous. The CDR3 is 13 amino acids. The germline CDR1 and CDR2 sequences are MGHRA and YSYEKL. Trimming pared 2 bases from V and 4 bases from J, leaving 9 bases between. The CDR3 reads CASSQLPRYEQYF. CDR3 bases: TGCGCCAGCAGCCAACTTCCTAGGTACGAGCAGTACTTC.

This clonotype appeared a few times. The chain has TRBV29-1 and TRBJ1-1; perhaps TRBD1 as D (5 bases). The ends were cut back, 6 bases at V and 1 base at J, with 9 bases in the middle. Germline CDR1 SQVTM, CDR2 ANQGSEA. This CDR3 has 12 amino acids. The CDR3, as DNA: TGCAGCGTGGGACTTACGAACACTGAAGCTTTCTTT. The encoded protein is CSVGLTNTEAFF.

The rearrangement joins TRBV5-4 to TRBJ2-7; 7 bases line up with TRBD2. CDR1 and CDR2 (germline): SGHNT, YYREEE (reference sequence). The CDR3 spans 14 residues. V shed 8 bases and J 1 base; nucleotides not matched to a gene: 9. Here the CDR3 DNA reads TGTGCCAGTCCCGTGGGGGAGGGTTCCTACGAGCAGTACTTC. Protein: CASPVGEGSYEQYF.

The J gene is TRBJ2-1, the V gene TRBV20-1; tentatively, D is TRBD2 (6 bases). This CDR3 comprises 13 residues. The germline V and J ends were trimmed by 5 bases and 0 bases, with 8 bases remaining between them. The V gene's germline CDR1 is DFQATT and CDR2 SNEGSKA (reference sequence). As DNA, the CDR3 is TGCAGTGCTGTAGCGGACTCCTACAATGAGCAGTTCTTC. It codes for CSAVADSYNEQFF.

This clonotype turned up a few times. The chain joins TRBV29-1 to TRBJ2-2; tentatively, D is TRBD1 (5 bases). Germline lookup yields CDR1 SQVTM and CDR2 ANQGSEA. The germline V and J ends were trimmed by 3 bases and 5 bases, with 10 bases remaining between them. CDR3 length: 13 amino acids. CDR3 sequence: CSVDSQGTGELFF. CDR3 nucleotide sequence: TGCAGCGTTGATAGTCAGGGAACCGGGGAGCTGTTTTTT.

The rearrangement joins TRBV29-1 to TRBJ2-5; D gene uncertain. Germline V CDR1 and CDR2: SQVTM, ANQGSEA. Trimming stripped 3 bases from V and 7 bases from J, with 9 bases between. The CDR3 loop spans 11 amino acids. The CDR3 region has the DNA TGCAGCGTTGAGGCGCTTGGGACCCAGTACTTC. Translating gives CSVEALGTQYF.

The CDR3 nucleotides are TGTGCCAGCAGCGAATCCCCGGACAGTAGCCAAGAGACCCAGTACTTC. It codes for CASSESPDSSQETQYF. The chain employs TRBV11-2 and TRBJ2-5, with a possible D match to TRBD1 (6 bases). V was trimmed by 5 bases and J by 1 base, leaving 17 bases between them. The germline CDR1 and CDR2 sequences are SGHAT and FQNNGV. This CDR3 comprises 16 residues.

This chain connects TRBV29-1 to TRBJ2-6; D tentatively reads TRBD1 or TRBD2 (5 bases each). The V gene's germline CDR1 is SQVTM and CDR2 ANQGSEA. V was clipped by 3 bases and J by 2 bases, with 14 bases between them. This CDR3 spans 16 amino acids. The CDR3 DNA sequence: TGCAGCGTTGAGTTTACAGGAGGAACTGGGGCCAACGTCCTGACTTTC. This translates into CSVEFTGGTGANVLTF. The full variable domain, in which reference TRBV29-1 and TRBJ2-6 provide the parts outside the CDR3, is SAVISQKPSRDICQRGTSLTIQCQVDSQVTMMFWYRQQPGQSLTLIATANQGSEATYESGFVIDKFPISRPNLTFSTLTVSNMSPEDSSIYLCSVEFTGGTGANVLTFGAGSRLTVL.

The chain uses TRBV6-5 and TRBJ1-2; tentatively, D is TRBD1 (6 bases). Trimming left V 5 bases short and J 7 bases short, with 20 bases between. Germline CDR1 is MNHEY and CDR2 is SVGAGI. This CDR3 comprises 15 residues. CDR3 sequence reads: CASSITTGLRGGYTF. The CDR3, as DNA: TGTGCCAGCAGTATCACGACAGGCCTGCGGGGTGGCTACACCTTC.

This chain links TRBV5-1 with TRBJ1-2; D gene unclear. CDR3 length equals 15 residues. With 0 bases removed from V and 4 bases from J, the gap between germline ends came to 13 bases. Per the germline V gene, CDR1 is SGHRS and CDR2 is YFSETQ. The CDR3 region is CASSLETTGSYGYTF. Here the CDR3 DNA reads TGCGCCAGCAGCTTGGAAACAACTGGGAGCTATGGCTACACCTTC.

This clonotype was detected a few times. The chain carries TRBV14 and TRBJ2-2; D not certain. V lost 0 bases to trimming and J lost 4 bases, with 9 bases between them. The CDR3 is made up of 15 amino acids. Germline assignment: CDR1 SGHDN and CDR2 FVKESK. CDR3 in DNA: TGTGCCAGCAGCCAAGAACATCTCGGCACCGGGGAGCTGTTTTTT. Encoded protein: CASSQEHLGTGELFF.

The chain carries TRBV2 and TRBJ1-6; TRBD1 aligns across 9 bases. In germline, CDR1 is SNHLY, CDR2 FYNNEI. The CDR3 covers 16 residues. The V and J ends lost 6 bases and 5 bases, in that order; junction bases with no gene match: 8. This CDR3 is CASRRPGTGNNSPLHF. CDR3 in DNA: TGTGCCAGCAGACGTCCCGGGACAGGGAATAATTCACCCCTCCACTTT.

The chain couples TRBV27 to TRBJ1-5; D call uncertain. There are 15 residues in the CDR3. Per the germline V gene, CDR1 is MNHEY and CDR2 is SMNVEV (reference sequence). V was clipped by 7 bases and J by 2 bases, with 15 bases between them. In nucleotides, the CDR3 is TGTGCCAGCAAAAATCAGGATTCTCGCAATCAGCCCCAGCATTTT. Protein sequence: CASKNQDSRNQPQHF.

V and J are TRBV29-1 and TRBJ2-1; D is undetermined. V lost 6 bases to trimming and J lost 0 bases, with 9 bases between them. Germline CDR1 reads SQVTM; CDR2 reads ANQGSEA. The CDR3 sequence is 13 residues long. This CDR3 is CSVTSDSYNEQFF. The CDR3 DNA sequence: TGCAGCGTAACCAGCGACTCCTACAATGAGCAGTTCTTC.

The DNA of the CDR3 is TGTGCCAGCAGTTACGTGGGGCTGGGGATAGCGGATAGGAACACCGGGGAGCTGTTTTTT. Translated: CASSYVGLGIADRNTGELFF. The chain joins TRBV6-5 to TRBJ2-2, with TRBD2 as a possible D gene (6 bases). Germline V gene data show CDR1 as MNHEY and CDR2 as SVGAGI. The CDR3 runs 20 residues. V lost 2 bases, J lost 1 base, and 23 bases lay in between.

This chain links TRBV7-6 with TRBJ2-3; 7 bases agree with TRBD1. The CDR3 has 17 residues. Germline V CDR1 and CDR2: SGHVS, FNYEAQ. V was clipped by 5 bases and J by 1 base; unmatched bases: 12. The DNA for the CDR3 is TGTGCCAGCAGCACCTTCCCCCCTGACAGGGGCACAGATACGCAGTATTTT. Amino acids: CASSTFPPDRGTDTQYF.

Only a few counts were recorded for this clonotype. The V gene is TRBV25-1, the J gene TRBJ1-4, with TRBD1 matching 7 bases. The CDR3 has 17 residues. CDR1 is MGHDK and CDR2 is SYGVNS in the germline V gene. With V trimmed by 6 bases and J by 8 bases, 18 bases remained unmatched. The CDR3 here is CASRGGRGGRVEEKLFF. The CDR3 coding sequence is TGTGCCAGCAGGGGGGGGAGAGGGGGCAGGGTAGAAGAAAAACTGTTTTTT.